The clone carrying this TCR beta chain was seen a single time. Its antigen is not known. Since a much larger clone is just one base distant, this may be a read error. Via MiXCR, TCRdb re-called the reads, giving one row per CDR3 protein. The table shows hundreds of thousands of distinct CDR3 sequences, with around 29% occurring only once. This record comes from a study of T cell repertoires in cytomegalovirus infection. For the study at large: Both CMV infection and a matching HLA type were indicated by public TCR beta signatures. General study results and limits: HLA-C-restricted TCR beta clonotypes specific for CMV led the ex vivo response.

This CDR3 is built from 20 residues. Germline assignment: CDR1 SGHVS and CDR2 FQNEAQ. The TCR was taken from a human donor in good health (CMV status not recorded). Some clones in this sample may be carry-over from other donors' samples. The starting material was cultured CD8+ T cells from PBMCs, obtained from culture after CMV antigen stimulation. This chain joins TRBV7-8 and TRBJ2-2, with 9 bases identical to TRBD1. CDR3: CASSSLTGGPTLTNTGELVF. The CDR3 nucleotides read TGTGCCAGCAGCTCCTTAACAGGGGGCCCAACCCTAACGAACACCGGGGAGCTGGTTTTT.